Presented here are 29 T cell receptor beta chains from one specimen sequenced in a study of blood T cells in healthy people across ages. Next came a second PCR, run for roughly 6 to 11 cycles, which used a sample-barcoded 5' primer along with a J-beta primer mix. TCRdb independently ran MiXCR on the 5' RACE reads; one entry per CDR3 protein. There are 850,000 to 1,000,000 distinct CDR3 sequences in the sample; about 48% occur only once, and around 15% lies in the top ten. The sample taken for sequencing was blood. The receptor source for this set is a man under 40 in good health.

The chain links TRBV5-1 to TRBJ2-2; the match to TRBD1 covers 8 bases. CDR1 is SGHRS and CDR2 is YFSETQ in the germline V gene. With V trimmed by 3 bases and J by 4 bases, 5 bases remained unmatched. The CDR3 sequence is 15 residues long. CDR3 sequence: CASSSGGAGTGELFF. As DNA, the CDR3 is TGCGCCAGCAGCTCAGGGGGCGCCGGCACCGGGGAGCTGTTTTTT.

The gene calls are TRBV6-4 and TRBJ1-2; D remains ambiguous. The CDR3 sequence is 13 residues long. V lost 0 bases and J 2 bases, leaving 4 bases between the germline ends. Germline CDR1 is MRHNA and CDR2 is SNTAGT. This CDR3 is CASSDSTNYGYTF. The CDR3 nucleotides are TGTGCCAGCAGTGACTCGACAAACTATGGCTACACCTTC.

This chain connects TRBV2 to TRBJ1-3; D gene ambiguous. V shed 6 bases and J shed 8 bases, with 11 bases lying between them. This CDR3 is built from 12 residues. Looked up from germline, CDR1 is SNHLY and CDR2 is FYNNEI. CDR3 sequence: CASSSFDYTIYF. Here the CDR3 DNA reads TGTGCCAGCAGCTCATTTGACTACACCATATATTTT.

A remark on this clonotype: Since a much larger clone is just one base distant, this may be a read error. The genes are TRBV5-1 and TRBJ1-5, with TRBD1 matching 8 bases. This CDR3 spans 17 amino acids. Germline V CDR1 and CDR2: SGHRS, YFSETQ. The CDR3 nucleotides read TGCGCCAGCGGCTTGGGGCCAGGGGGCCCCGACAATCAGCCCCAGCATTTT. It encodes CASGLGPGGPDNQPQHF.

The rearrangement uses TRBV10-3 and TRBJ2-7, with no clear D. The CDR3 sequence is 15 residues long. V lost 4 bases and J 0 bases, leaving 13 bases between the germline ends. Germline CDR1 ENHRY, CDR2 SYGVKD. The CDR3 reads CAISGGRNGSYEQYF. CDR3 DNA: TGTGCCATCAGTGGCGGACGGAATGGCTCCTACGAGCAGTACTTC.

The rearrangement uses TRBV20-1 and TRBJ2-5, with D possibly TRBD2 on 6 matching bases. The CDR3 spans 15 residues. Per the germline V gene, CDR1 is DFQATT and CDR2 is SNEGSKA (reference sequence). V was trimmed by 4 bases and J by 2 bases, leaving 17 bases between them. Here the CDR3 DNA reads TGCAGTGCTACCCAAGAGGGGAGGTGGCAAGAGACCCAGTACTTC. Protein product: CSATQEGRWQETQYF.

On this clonotype itself: The junction and the germline gene differ at one end; a read error may be behind it. The chain is built from TRBV7-6 and TRBJ2-3; TRBD1 or TRBD2 may be the D gene (5 bases each). CDR1 and CDR2 (germline): SGHVS, FNYEAQ. This CDR3 spans 13 amino acids. The CDR3 here is CASTPGPTDMQYF. CDR3 sequence (DNA): TGTGCCAGCACCCCGGGGCCCACAGATATGCAGTATTTT.

The chain has TRBV11-2 and TRBJ2-5; D assignment may be TRBD1 or TRBD2 (7 bases each). V lost 7 bases and J 1 base, leaving 22 bases between the germline ends. CDR1 and CDR2 from the germline V gene are SGHAT and FQNNGV. The CDR3 is 17 residues long. This chain's CDR3 is CASKLSGGRQGQETQYF. The CDR3 DNA is TGTGCCAGCAAACTGTCCGGGGGGAGACAGGGCCAAGAGACCCAGTACTTC.

The J gene is TRBJ2-3, the V gene TRBV5-1; 7 bases map to TRBD1. The CDR3 totals 14 residues. V was clipped by 4 bases and J by 2 bases; unmatched bases: 4. CDR1 and CDR2 from the germline V gene are SGHRS and YFSETQ. CDR3 bases: TGCGCCAGCAGCACCGGACAGGACACAGATACGCAGTATTTT. It yields the protein CASSTGQDTDTQYF. Full variable domain (rest looked up from reference TRBV5-1 and TRBJ2-3): KAGVTQTPRYLIKTRGQQVTLSCSPISGHRSVSWYQQTPGQGLQFLFEYFSETQRNKGNFPGRFSGRQFSNSRSEMNVSTLELGDSALYLCASSTGQDTDTQYFGPGTRLTVL.

This clonotype was counted once. The chain links TRBV28 to TRBJ2-3; D uncertain. CDR3 length: 12 amino acids. From germline, CDR1 is MDHEN and CDR2 SYDVKM. V was shortened by 7 bases and J by 4 bases, with 9 bases between the two germline ends. This CDR3 reads CASTAAADTQYF. Written as DNA, the CDR3 is TGTGCCAGCACCGCGGCCGCAGATACGCAGTATTTT.

The rearrangement joins TRBV11-3 to TRBJ1-1; D might be TRBD1 (6 bases). This CDR3 comprises 12 residues. The V end was cut by 7 bases, the J end by 4 bases, with 10 bases between. Germline CDR1 is SGHNT and CDR2 is YENEEA. The CDR3 DNA sequence: TGTGCCAGCACCACGACAGGCACTGAAGCTTTCTTT. It codes for CASTTTGTEAFF.

The chain joins TRBV5-1 to TRBJ2-5; D might be TRBD1 (6 bases). Germline V gene lookup returns CDR1 SGHRS and CDR2 YFSETQ. Trimming removed 6 bases from V and 4 bases from J, with 16 bases in between. The CDR3 runs 14 residues. The CDR3 DNA reads as TGCGCCAGCACTACACAGGGTTTCCGAGAGACCCAGTACTTC. It yields the protein CASTTQGFRETQYF.

To note about this clonotype: At one end, the junction sequence differs from germline, possibly due to a read error. The chain combines TRBV20-1 with TRBJ1-4; 8 nucleotides align to TRBD1. Germline lookup yields CDR1 DFQATT and CDR2 SNEGSKA (reference sequence). This CDR3 is built from 15 residues. The CDR3 protein is CTAREGTGSNEKLFF. The CDR3 bases are TGCACTGCTAGAGAAGGGACAGGCAGTAATGAAAAACTGTTTTTT.

The V gene is TRBV24-1, the J gene TRBJ2-3, with D hard to call. The germline V gene encodes CDR1 KGHDR and CDR2 SFDVKD. V was trimmed by 5 bases and J by 6 bases, leaving 8 bases between them. The CDR3 has 12 amino acids. The CDR3 DNA reads TGTGCCACCAGTGGAAGTGGGGATACGCAGTATTTT. This gives the protein CATSGSGDTQYF.

The V and J genes are TRBV12-3 or TRBV12-4 and TRBJ1-1; 8 nucleotides agree with TRBD1. V trimming: 7 bases; J trimming: 4 bases; junction bases outside the gene matches: 5. The CDR3 totals 13 residues. CDR3 bases: TGTGCCAGCAATGGACAGGGAGGCACTGAAGCTTTCTTT. Translation gives CASNGQGGTEAFF.

J is TRBJ2-7 and V is TRBV29-1, with a weak D call TRBD2 (6 bases). Per germline, CDR1 SQVTM and CDR2 ANQGSEA. Trimming removed 4 bases at V and 2 bases at J, with 15 bases between. This CDR3 is built from 14 residues. The CDR3: CSVVPLEGPYEQYF. The CDR3 DNA reads TGCAGCGTTGTACCGCTGGAGGGGCCCTACGAGCAGTACTTC.

The J gene is TRBJ2-7, the V gene TRBV29-1; TRBD1 aligns across 11 bases. CDR1 SQVTM and CDR2 ANQGSEA come from the germline V gene. V lost 4 bases to trimming and J lost 0 bases; unmatched junction nucleotides: 14. The CDR3 sequence is 18 residues long. The CDR3 DNA is TGCAGCGTTGTTGGGGCGGACAGGGGGCCATCCCACTCCTACGAGCAGTACTTC. Translated, it gives CSVVGADRGPSHSYEQYF.

This clonotype has only one observation. V and J are TRBV7-2 and TRBJ2-1; D possibly corresponds to TRBD2 (7 bases). The germline V gene encodes CDR1 SGHTA and CDR2 FQGNSA. The V end lost 0 bases, the J end lost 7 bases, and 13 bases lay between the germline ends. The CDR3 consists of 15 residues. CDR3 residues: CASSLAGGLPNEQFF. The CDR3 bases are TGTGCCAGCAGCTTAGCGGGGGGGCTTCCGAATGAGCAGTTCTTC.

This clonotype has a handful of counts. This chain uses TRBV7-9 with TRBJ2-5; D not resolved. The length of the CDR3 is 14 residues. From germline, CDR1 is SEHNR and CDR2 FQNEAQ (reference sequence). V gave up 4 bases and J gave up 0 bases, with 9 bases separating them. The CDR3 DNA reads TGTGCCAGCAGCTCCGACTGGAACCAAGAGACCCAGTACTTC. Translation: CASSSDWNQETQYF.

This chain joins TRBV6-2 or TRBV6-3 and TRBJ1-1; D remains unclear. The germline V gene has CDR1 MNHEY and CDR2 SVGEGT. This CDR3 comprises 15 residues. Trimming took 6 bases from V and 11 from J, leaving 25 bases between them. CDR3 nucleotides: TGTGCCAGCAGCTCAGAAGTCGTCTCTACACTGAGGGCTTTCTTT. This gives the protein CASSSEVVSTLRAFF.

V gene TRBV5-1 combines with J gene TRBJ1-5; 7 bases agree with TRBD1. The CDR3 loop spans 15 amino acids. The germline CDR1 and CDR2 sequences are SGHRS and YFSETQ. V trimming: 4 bases; J trimming: 4 bases; junction bases outside the gene matches: 8. CDR3 nucleotide sequence: TGCGCCAGCAGCCTCGGGACAGCATCTAATCAGCCCCAGCATTTT. Encoded protein: CASSLGTASNQPQHF.

This clonotype was seen once. Here the CDR3 DNA reads TGCAGTGCGTGGGTTGAGGTTGGCAATTCACCCCTCCACTTT. It translates to CSAWVEVGNSPLHF. The V call is TRBV20-1, the J call TRBJ1-6; D ambiguous. Trimming left V 6 bases short and J 7 bases short, with 16 bases between. CDR3 length: 14 residues. Per the germline V gene, CDR1 is DFQATT and CDR2 is SNEGSKA (reference sequence).

This clonotype was detected only a few times. The rearrangement uses TRBV6-2 or TRBV6-3 and TRBJ2-7; TRBD1 aligns across 11 bases. The CDR3 has 14 residues. Germline V gene data show CDR1 as MNHEY and CDR2 as SVGEGT. The ends lost 5 bases at V and 5 bases at J; junction bases unmatched: 5. DNA of the CDR3: TGTGCCAGCAGTCCTTGGACAGGGGGCCACGAGCAGTACTTC. The encoded protein is CASSPWTGGHEQYF.

V is TRBV6-2 or TRBV6-3 and J is TRBJ2-7; 8 bases fit TRBD1. V shed 8 bases and J 2 bases; nucleotides not matched to a gene: 5. Germline CDR1 is MNHEY and CDR2 is SVGEGT. The CDR3 is made up of 13 amino acids. CDR3 region: CASDRGNAYEQYF. The CDR3 DNA reads as TGTGCCAGCGACAGGGGAAATGCCTACGAGCAGTACTTC.

This clonotype showed up just a few times. The chain carries TRBV20-1 and TRBJ1-5; 8 bases agree with TRBD1. V lost 2 bases to trimming and J lost 4 bases; unmatched junction nucleotides: 7. The CDR3 runs 15 residues. In germline, CDR1 is DFQATT, CDR2 SNEGSKA (reference sequence). In DNA form, the CDR3 reads TGCAGTGCTAGACCAGACAGGGGTGAAAATCAGCCCCAGCATTTT. Its protein is CSARPDRGENQPQHF.

The V gene is TRBV5-1, the J gene TRBJ1-1; the match to TRBD1 covers 8 bases. CDR3 length: 15 amino acids. Germline CDR1 and CDR2: SGHRS and YFSETQ. With V trimmed by 1 base and J by 4 bases, 6 bases remained unmatched. The CDR3 loop reads CASSLIRGQGTEAFF. The CDR3 DNA reads as TGCGCCAGCAGCTTGATCAGGGGGCAAGGCACTGAAGCTTTCTTT.

The chain couples TRBV29-1 to TRBJ1-2; D is unclear. Germline CDR1 and CDR2: SQVTM and ANQGSEA. Deletions cut 6 bases from V and 0 bases from J, with 17 bases between. The CDR3 is 15 amino acids. This chain's CDR3 is CSVPPRAGANYGYTF. CDR3 nucleotide sequence: TGCAGCGTGCCCCCCCGGGCCGGTGCTAACTATGGCTACACCTTC.

This clonotype was recorded a few times. Here the CDR3 reads CASSQVRGLDYGYTF. In DNA form, the CDR3 reads TGCGCCAGCAGCCAAGTCCGGGGGCTAGACTATGGCTACACCTTC. V gene TRBV4-1 combines with J gene TRBJ1-2, with a possible D match to TRBD1 (6 bases). The CDR3 is 15 residues long. Germline CDR1 MGHRA, CDR2 YSYEKL. V lost 1 base to trimming and J lost 3 bases, with 12 bases between them.

About this clonotype itself: A much larger clone is a single base away; this may be a read error. The chain links TRBV29-1 to TRBJ2-3, with 8 bases lining up with TRBD2. The J segment lost 2 bases and the V segment lost 4 bases, leaving 8 bases of the junction unmatched. The CDR3 contains 15 residues. Germline-derived CDR1 and CDR2 are SQVTM and ANQGSEA. The CDR3 sequence is CSVVTGGGPTDTQYF. The CDR3 region has the DNA TGCAGCGTTGTGACTGGCGGGGGGCCCACAGATACGCAGTATTTT.